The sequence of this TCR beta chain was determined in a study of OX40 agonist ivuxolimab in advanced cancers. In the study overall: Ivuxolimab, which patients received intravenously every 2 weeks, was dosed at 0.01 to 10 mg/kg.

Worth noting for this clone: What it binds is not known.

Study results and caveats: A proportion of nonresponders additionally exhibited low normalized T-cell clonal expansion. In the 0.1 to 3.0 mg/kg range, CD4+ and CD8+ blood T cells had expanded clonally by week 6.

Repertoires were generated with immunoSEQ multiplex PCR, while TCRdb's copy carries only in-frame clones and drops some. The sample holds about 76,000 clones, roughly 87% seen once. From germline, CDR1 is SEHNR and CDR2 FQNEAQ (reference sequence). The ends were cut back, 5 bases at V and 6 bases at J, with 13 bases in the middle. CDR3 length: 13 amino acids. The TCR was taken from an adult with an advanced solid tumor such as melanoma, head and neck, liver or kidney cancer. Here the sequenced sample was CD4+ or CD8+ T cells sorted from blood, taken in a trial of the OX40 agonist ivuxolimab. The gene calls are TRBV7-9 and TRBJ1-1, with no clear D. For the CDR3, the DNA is TGTGCCAGCAGCCCCCTCCGGGCCCCTGAAGCTTTCTTT. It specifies CASSPLRAPEAFF.